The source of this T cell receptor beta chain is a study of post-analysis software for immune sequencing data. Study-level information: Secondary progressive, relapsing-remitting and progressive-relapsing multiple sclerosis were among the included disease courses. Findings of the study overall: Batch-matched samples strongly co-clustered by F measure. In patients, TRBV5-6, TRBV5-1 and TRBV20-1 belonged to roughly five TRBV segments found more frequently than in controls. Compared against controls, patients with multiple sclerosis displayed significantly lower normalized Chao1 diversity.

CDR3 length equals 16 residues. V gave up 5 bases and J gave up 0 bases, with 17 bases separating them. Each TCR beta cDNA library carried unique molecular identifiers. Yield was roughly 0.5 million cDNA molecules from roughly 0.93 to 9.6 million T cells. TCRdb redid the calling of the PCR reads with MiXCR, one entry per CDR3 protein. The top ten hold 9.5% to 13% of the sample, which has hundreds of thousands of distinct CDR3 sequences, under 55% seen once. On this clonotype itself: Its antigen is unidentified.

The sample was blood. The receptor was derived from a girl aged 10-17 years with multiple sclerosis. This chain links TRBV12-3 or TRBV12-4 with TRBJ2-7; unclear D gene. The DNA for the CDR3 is TGTGCCAGCAGTCCCCCCGGAGCCAGGAGCTCCTACGAGCAGTACTTC. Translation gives CASSPPGARSSYEQYF.